What follows is one T cell receptor (beta chain) and its context. Its antigen is unknown. Through 5' RACE with UMI labels, the TRB cDNA libraries were prepared. TCRdb processed the 5' RACE reads again and assigns one entry to each CDR3 protein, with no DNA. The sample totals about 24,000 distinct CDR3 sequences. The germline V gene encodes CDR1 SQVTM and CDR2 ANQGSEA. The CDR3 totals 12 residues. The data were obtained in a study of CXCR3-negative and CXCR3-positive naive CD8 T cells. Study-level points and caveats: Much lower diversity was found in memory CD8+ cells, while both naive subsets had comparably high diversity. Within a donor, both naive subsets shared TRBV-TRBJ usage, unlike memory cells.

Input material: naive CXCR3- CD8+ T cells from blood. Noted subset: CD45RO-CCR7+CD27+CD95- naive CD8+ T cells lacking CXCR3 (TNR3-). The J gene is TRBJ2-7, the V gene TRBV29-1; the TCRdb D gene call, TRBD1, has no DNA to confirm it. This clonotype was sampled from a human donor in good health. Some clones in this sample may be carry-over from other donors' samples. The CDR3 reads CSVEAVAGGRYF.